What follows are 25 T cell receptor beta chains derived from one specimen sequenced in a study of blood T cell repertoires in COVID-19. Data came from immunoSEQ multiplex PCR; TCRdb stores just in-frame clones and leaves some out. The repertoire includes approximately 110,000 clones, around 84% of them detected once, and 3% to 3.5% sits in the top ten. The material sequenced was peripheral blood. Receptors originate from a man in his forties with acute or convalescent COVID-19.

The rearrangement uses TRBV5-4 and TRBJ1-1; D not resolved. Germline V gene lookup returns CDR1 SGHNT and CDR2 YYREEE (reference sequence). The CDR3 is 14 amino acids. Between the trimmed V and J ends, which lost 0 bases and 4 bases, there was a span of 10 bases. The CDR3 loop is CASSLAEEGTEAFF. The CDR3, as DNA: TGTGCCAGCAGCTTGGCCGAGGAAGGCACTGAAGCTTTCTTT.

This clone has only one observation. The V call is TRBV4-2, the J call TRBJ1-4; 9 bases agree with TRBD1. The CDR3 has 16 amino acids. The V gene's germline CDR1 is LGHNA and CDR2 YNFKEQ. With 1 base clipped from V and 4 bases from J, the junction kept 4 bases outside the gene matches. CDR3 bases: TGTGCCAGCAGCCAAGTCCAGGGACAGGGTAATGAAAAACTGTTTTTT. It encodes CASSQVQGQGNEKLFF.

This clone was seen only once. This chain links TRBV5-1 with TRBJ1-2; 9 nucleotides match TRBD1. The CDR3 extends over 16 amino acids. The germline CDR1 and CDR2 sequences are SGHRS and YFSETQ. Germline trimming cut 4 bases from V and 3 bases from J; bases unmatched to any gene: 10. This CDR3 reads CASSTGTGPADYGYTF. The CDR3 nucleotides read TGCGCCAGCAGCACCGGGACAGGGCCCGCCGACTATGGCTACACCTTC.

The chain carries TRBV2 and TRBJ2-2; D possibly corresponds to TRBD1 (6 bases). Trimming removed 7 bases from V and 0 bases from J, with 12 bases in between. The CDR3 is made up of 15 amino acids. In germline, CDR1 is SNHLY, CDR2 FYNNEI. The CDR3, as DNA: TGTGCCAGCATACGTGGGACAACGAACACCGGGGAGCTGTTTTTT. Translated: CASIRGTTNTGELFF.

The chain has TRBV5-5 and TRBJ2-3, with D possibly matching TRBD1 (6 bases). The V end was cut by 0 bases, the J end by 1 base, with 9 bases between. This CDR3 contains 15 residues. Germline CDR1 is SGHKS and CDR2 is YYEKEE (reference sequence). CDR3 bases: TGTGCCAGCAGCTTGGGAGGGGGTGGCACAGATACGCAGTATTTT. Amino acid sequence: CASSLGGGGTDTQYF.

This sequence joins TRBV2 and TRBJ2-3; no definite D call. CDR1 and CDR2 (germline): SNHLY, FYNNEI. V shed 0 bases and J shed 8 bases, with 12 bases lying between them. The CDR3 is made up of 14 amino acids. The CDR3 spells CASSEAAAGGTQYF. The DNA for the CDR3 is TGTGCCAGCAGTGAAGCGGCGGCTGGCGGTACGCAGTATTTT.

The CDR3 here is CASSIILRETGPRPQHF. In nucleotides, the CDR3 is TGTGCCAGTAGTATAATACTGAGAGAGACAGGCCCTAGGCCCCAGCATTTT. The chain has TRBV19 and TRBJ1-5, with D possibly TRBD1 on 6 matching bases. CDR1 is LNHDA and CDR2 is SQIVND in the germline V gene (reference sequence). The CDR3 contains 17 residues. V gave up 2 bases and J gave up 9 bases, with 23 bases separating them.

This clone was counted between two and nine times. The V call is TRBV7-2, the J call TRBJ2-1; the D gene is possibly TRBD1 (6 bases). V lost 8 bases and J 0 bases, leaving 8 bases between the germline ends. Germline V gene sequence: CDR1 SGHTA, CDR2 FQGNSA. This CDR3 has 13 residues. The CDR3 DNA reads TGTGCCAGCGGGGGCCGCTCCTACAATGAGCAGTTCTTC. Translated: CASGGRSYNEQFF. The variable domain in full, completed from reference TRBV7-2 and TRBJ2-1, reads GAGVSQSPSNKVTEKGKDVELRCDPISGHTALYWYRQSLGQGLEFLIYFQGNSAPDKSGLPSDRFSAERTGGSVSTLTIQRTQQEDSAVYLCASGGRSYNEQFFGPGTRLTVL.

The chain couples TRBV4-2 to TRBJ2-3; the D gene is possibly TRBD2 (7 bases). The CDR3 loop spans 15 amino acids. Germline CDR1 is LGHNA and CDR2 is YNFKEQ. V lost 0 bases, J lost 2 bases, and 9 bases lay in between. Written as DNA, the CDR3 is TGTGCCAGCAGCCAAGAAGGGGGGGACACAGATACGCAGTATTTT. Translation gives CASSQEGGDTDTQYF.

V is TRBV6-1 and J is TRBJ1-1; D is ambiguous. This CDR3 region has 13 residues. Germline V lookup: CDR1 MNHNS, CDR2 SASEGT. V lost 5 bases to trimming and J lost 2 bases, with 9 bases between them. Written as DNA, the CDR3 is TGTGCCAGCAGTCAGACACCCAACACTGAAGCTTTCTTT. It translates to CASSQTPNTEAFF.

The chain is built from TRBV15 and TRBJ1-2; 7 nucleotides agree with TRBD1. Germline trimming cut 3 bases from V and 5 bases from J; bases unmatched to any gene: 9. This CDR3 spans 15 amino acids. Germline V lookup: CDR1 LNHNV, CDR2 YYDKDF (reference sequence). The chain's CDR3 is CATSSPSGDSYGYTF. The CDR3 region has the DNA TGTGCCACCAGCAGTCCTTCCGGGGACAGTTATGGCTACACCTTC.

The rearrangement joins TRBV5-1 to TRBJ2-1; 7 positions match TRBD2. This CDR3 contains 14 residues. After removal of 1 base from V and 3 bases from J, the junction contained 1 base not matched to a gene. Germline CDR1 and CDR2: SGHRS and YFSETQ. The CDR3 protein is CASSLSSGYNEQFF. In DNA, the CDR3 is TGCGCCAGCAGCTTGTCTAGCGGCTACAATGAGCAGTTCTTC.

This chain links TRBV24-1 with TRBJ2-5, with D possibly TRBD2 on 5 matching bases. Trimming removed 4 bases from V and 4 bases from J, with 18 bases in between. This CDR3 contains 16 residues. Germline CDR1 KGHDR, CDR2 SFDVKD. The CDR3 is CATSDPSPGGGETQYF. CDR3 coding DNA: TGTGCCACCAGTGACCCCTCTCCCGGTGGAGGAGAGACCCAGTACTTC.

The chain combines TRBV18 with TRBJ2-3; 7 bases match TRBD2. This CDR3 is built from 16 residues. From germline, CDR1 is KGHSH and CDR2 LQKENI. The V segment lost 1 base and the J segment 5 bases; nucleotides outside the gene matches: 9. CDR3 protein: CASSPQLRDYQDTQYF. CDR3 nucleotide sequence: TGTGCCAGCTCACCACAACTCCGGGACTATCAAGATACGCAGTATTTT.

CDR3 bases: TGTGCCAGCTCACCTGCTCAGGGAAACACCATATATTTT. It codes for CASSPAQGNTIYF. The V gene is TRBV18, the J gene TRBJ1-3; D uncertain. Germline CDR1 and CDR2: KGHSH and LQKENI. This CDR3 is built from 13 residues. The germline V and J ends were trimmed by 3 bases and 4 bases, with 7 bases remaining between them. The full variable domain, completed using reference TRBV18 and TRBJ1-3, is NAGVMQNPRHLVRRRGQEARLRCSPMKGHSHVYWYRQLPEEGLKFMVYLQKENIIDESGMPKERFSAEFPKEGPSILRIQQVVRGDSAAYFCASSPAQGNTIYFGEGSWLTVV.

V gene TRBV10-3 combines with J gene TRBJ2-7, with D tentatively TRBD1 (6 bases). V lost 0 bases and J lost 2, with 8 bases in between. CDR3 length equals 14 residues. Per the germline V gene, CDR1 is ENHRY and CDR2 is SYGVKD. CDR3 sequence reads: CAISESQGPYEQYF. CDR3 sequence (DNA): TGTGCCATCAGTGAGTCGCAGGGGCCCTACGAGCAGTACTTC.

Regarding this clone: Relative to the germline gene, one junction end is altered; a read error may explain this. The rearrangement joins TRBV19 to TRBJ1-2, with 10 bases that match TRBD1. Germline values: CDR1 LNHDA, CDR2 SQIVND (reference sequence). The CDR3 covers 16 residues. The CDR3 nucleotides are TGTGCCAGTAGTCTAGAGACAGGGGGCTACGCCTATGGCTACACCTTC. It is translated as CASSLETGGYAYGYTF. The variable domain in full, completed from reference TRBV19 and TRBJ1-2, reads DGGITQSPKYLFRKEGQNVTLSCEQNLNHDAMYWYRQDPGQGLRLIYYSQIVNDFQKGDIAEGYSVSREKKESFPLTVTSAQKNPTAFYLCASSLETGGYAYGYTFGSGTRLTVV.

This clone was observed once. This chain connects TRBV11-3 to TRBJ2-3; no firm D call. CDR3 length equals 14 residues. The germline gives CDR1 SGHNT, CDR2 YENEEA. The V and J ends lost 5 bases and 4 bases respectively, with 13 bases between them. CDR3 residues: CASSGLLDPDTQYF. Written as DNA, the CDR3 is TGTGCCAGCAGCGGTCTGCTAGATCCAGATACGCAGTATTTT. Using reference TRBV11-3 and TRBJ2-3 for the parts outside the CDR3, the full variable domain is EAGVVQSPRYKIIEKKQPVAFWCNPISGHNTLYWYLQNLGQGPELLIRYENEEAVDDSQLPKDRFSAERLKGVDSTLKIQPAELGDSAVYLCASSGLLDPDTQYFGPGTRLTVL.

This chain uses TRBV2 with TRBJ1-5, with D tentatively TRBD1 (5 bases). The V gene's germline CDR1 is SNHLY and CDR2 FYNNEI. V lost 2 bases and J 1 base, leaving 9 bases between the germline ends. This CDR3 comprises 15 residues. The CDR3 DNA reads as TGTGCCAGCAGTGAACAGGGTTGGAGCAATCAGCCCCAGCATTTT. As protein: CASSEQGWSNQPQHF.

The V call is TRBV27, the J call TRBJ2-7, with D perhaps matching TRBD1 (7 bases). The CDR3 is 15 amino acids. Looked up from germline, CDR1 is MNHEY and CDR2 is SMNVEV (reference sequence). The germline V and J ends were trimmed by 3 bases and 7 bases, with 19 bases remaining between them. Written as DNA, the CDR3 is TGTGCCAGCAGTTTGAGGCCAGGGGGTGGAGGGGAGCAGTACTTC. As protein: CASSLRPGGGGEQYF.

The chain recombines TRBV9 with TRBJ2-1; D is unclear. In germline, CDR1 is SGDLS, CDR2 YYNGEE. Trimming took 0 bases from V and 6 from J, leaving 7 bases between them. This CDR3 spans 13 amino acids. The CDR3, as DNA: TGTGCCAGCAGCGTAGGAGGTGGCAATGAGCAGTTCTTC. It yields the protein CASSVGGGNEQFF.

The chain uses TRBV14 and TRBJ2-3, with 10 bases aligning to TRBD2. CDR3 length equals 15 residues. V shed 3 bases, J shed 3 bases, and the junction held 3 bases outside the gene matches. Germline V gives CDR1 SGHDN, CDR2 FVKESK. CDR3 in amino acids: CASSHVAGGTDTQYF. The CDR3 DNA reads as TGTGCCAGCAGCCATGTAGCGGGGGGAACAGATACGCAGTATTTT.

The V gene is TRBV11-2, the J gene TRBJ2-2; 7 bases agree with TRBD2. The CDR3 consists of 16 residues. J was trimmed by 5 bases and V by 4 bases; bases with no gene match: 10. From germline, CDR1 is SGHAT and CDR2 FQNNGV. CDR3 sequence: CASSSRIAGGTGELFF. The CDR3 DNA sequence: TGTGCCAGCAGCTCGAGGATCGCCGGGGGGACCGGGGAGCTGTTTTTT.

The chain links TRBV4-2 to TRBJ2-3; 12 bases line up with TRBD1. V was clipped by 9 bases and J by 4 bases; unmatched bases: 14. CDR1 is LGHNA, CDR2 YNFKEQ, per germline. This CDR3 has 17 residues. CDR3 amino acids: CAREPGQGASYPDTQYF. As DNA, the CDR3 is TGTGCCAGGGAACCGGGACAGGGGGCGTCTTATCCAGATACGCAGTATTTT.

The chain is built from TRBV27 and TRBJ2-4, with D possibly being TRBD1 (7 bases). V was pared by 5 bases and J by 3 bases, with 23 bases between. The CDR3 length is 18 residues. Looked up from germline, CDR1 is MNHEY and CDR2 is SMNVEV (reference sequence). The DNA for the CDR3 is TGTGCCAGCAGTCTAGCTTACGGAGGGCAGGGGGGCAAAAACATTCAGTACTTC. Translation: CASSLAYGGQGGKNIQYF.